This T cell receptor (beta chain) was documented in a study of T cells after yellow fever vaccination. Study overall: In the case of low-cell-number fractions, SMART-Seq v4 Ultra Low Input was used for preparation.

Broader study findings: The secondary response was weaker but peaked faster, day 5 versus 15. CD4 and CD8 compartments shared a small share of clonotypes, likely from convergent recombination.

This clonotype has only a few counts. Its specificity is not known. The germline V gene encodes CDR1 SGHNT and CDR2 YYREEE (reference sequence). V lost 2 bases to trimming and J lost 4 bases; unmatched junction nucleotides: 5. This CDR3 comprises 15 residues. The TCR cDNA carried a universal primer site and UMIs from 5'RACE template switching. TCRdb called the 5' RACE reads again in MiXCR, with one record for every CDR3 protein. The sample yields over 250,000 distinct CDR3 sequences, over 4.5% seen once. The sequenced sample was CD4+ T cells sorted from PBMCs, obtained on the day of the yellow fever booster vaccination. J is TRBJ2-3 and V is TRBV5-4; 9 bases align to TRBD1. The source of this sequence is a man between 18 and 29 years old who received the YFV17D yellow fever vaccine. The CDR3 DNA sequence: TGTGCCAGCAGCTTAAGGACAGGGGTCCCAGATACGCAGTATTTT. Translated, it gives CASSLRTGVPDTQYF.